These 22 T cell receptor beta chains were all obtained from the same sample, sequenced in a study of early T cells in non-severe SARS-CoV-2 infection. TCRdb recomputed calls from the 5' RACE reads with MiXCR, one row per CDR3 protein. The table has fewer than 30,000 distinct CDR3 sequences, about 4% seen once. The sequenced sample was whole blood. Source of these receptors: an adult who was a healthcare worker with PCR-confirmed SARS-CoV-2 infection or an uninfected control (not recorded which).

This clonotype was seen at least ten times. The gene calls are TRBV12-3 or TRBV12-4 and TRBJ2-7, with D unresolved. The CDR3 consists of 11 residues. The V and J ends lost 5 bases and 3 bases respectively, with 5 bases between them. The CDR3 bases are TGTGCCAGCAGTCTGAACTACGAGCAGTACTTC. This codes for CASSLNYEQYF.

This clonotype was counted ten times or more. The gene calls are TRBV7-2 and TRBJ2-1, with D maybe TRBD1 (5 bases). Trimming took 5 bases from V and 10 from J, leaving 24 bases between them. This CDR3 has 16 residues. Germline V CDR1 and CDR2: SGHTA, FQGNSA. In nucleotides, the CDR3 is TGTGCCAGCAGCCCTCGCCTCGCGGCTTCTACAGGAGAGCAGTTCTTC. Its translation is CASSPRLAASTGEQFF.

This clonotype has just a few counts. The genes are TRBV5-1 and TRBJ2-5, with D possibly being TRBD1 (6 bases). CDR1 is SGHRS and CDR2 is YFSETQ in the germline V gene. The CDR3 covers 15 residues. V lost 0 bases and J 2 bases, leaving 11 bases between the germline ends. The CDR3 is CASSLEGQFQETQYF. CDR3 coding DNA: TGCGCCAGCAGCTTGGAAGGACAGTTTCAAGAGACCCAGTACTTC. Combining the CDR3 with reference TRBV5-1 and TRBJ2-5 gives the whole variable domain KAGVTQTPRYLIKTRGQQVTLSCSPISGHRSVSWYQQTPGQGLQFLFEYFSETQRNKGNFPGRFSGRQFSNSRSEMNVSTLELGDSALYLCASSLEGQFQETQYFGPGTRLLVL.

This chain connects TRBV7-8 to TRBJ2-1, with 11 bases identical to TRBD2. V lost 8 bases, J lost 7 bases, and 10 bases stayed unmatched. The CDR3 contains 15 residues. The germline V gene encodes CDR1 SGHVS and CDR2 FQNEAQ. DNA of the CDR3: TGTGCCAGCGGTAGACTAGCGGGAAGTCGGAATGAGCAGTTCTTC. Residues: CASGRLAGSRNEQFF.

The chain employs TRBV10-1 and TRBJ2-3; unclear D gene. V gave up 3 bases and J gave up 2 bases, with 9 bases separating them. CDR3 length: 14 amino acids. Germline V CDR1 and CDR2: WNHNN, SYGVQD (reference sequence). This CDR3 is CASSDGGSTDTQYF. The DNA for the CDR3 is TGCGCCAGCAGTGATGGCGGCTCCACAGATACGCAGTATTTT.

Many counts were recorded for this clonotype. This chain links TRBV11-2 with TRBJ2-7, with 7 bases fitting TRBD2. This CDR3 is built from 14 residues. Germline CDR1 reads SGHAT; CDR2 reads FQNNGV. J lost 4 bases, V lost 7 bases, and 10 bases had no gene match. This chain's CDR3 is CASTLGRAVYEQYF. As DNA, the CDR3 is TGTGCCAGCACCCTAGGGAGGGCCGTTTACGAGCAGTACTTC.

The gene calls are TRBV20-1 and TRBJ1-1; D unresolved. The CDR3 spans 14 residues. V was shortened by 3 bases and J by 1 base, with 12 bases between the two germline ends. The germline gives CDR1 DFQATT, CDR2 SNEGSKA (reference sequence). CDR3 protein: CSARLGSGNTEAFF. CDR3 nucleotide sequence: TGCAGTGCTAGGCTGGGGTCTGGGAACACTGAAGCTTTCTTT.

In its sample, this clonotype was seen many times. The rearrangement uses TRBV2 and TRBJ1-2; 8 bases are shared with TRBD1. Germline values: CDR1 SNHLY, CDR2 FYNNEI. Germline trimming cut 4 bases from V and 3 bases from J; bases unmatched to any gene: 7. This CDR3 spans 15 amino acids. CDR3 nucleotide sequence: TGTGCCAGCAGTGTCCAGGGGGCGCAGGACTATGGCTACACCTTC. This gives the protein CASSVQGAQDYGYTF.

The chain combines TRBV11-2 with TRBJ2-7; no reliable D call. The CDR3 has 15 residues. Germline assignment: CDR1 SGHAT and CDR2 FQNNGV. V dropped 0 bases and J dropped 5 bases, with 14 bases sitting between them. This chain's CDR3 is CASSLDWAGADEQYF. CDR3 nucleotide sequence: TGTGCCAGCAGCTTAGATTGGGCAGGTGCCGACGAGCAGTACTTC.

This clonotype was seen repeatedly, ten times or more. The chain employs TRBV27 and TRBJ1-2, with D unclear. V lost 5 bases, J lost 4 bases, and 11 bases lay in between. CDR3 length: 13 amino acids. Germline-derived CDR1 and CDR2 are MNHEY and SMNVEV (reference sequence). CDR3 protein: CASSPATIYGYTF. CDR3 sequence (DNA): TGTGCCAGCAGTCCAGCCACAATCTATGGCTACACCTTC.

This chain links TRBV5-4 with TRBJ2-1; D is ambiguous. Germline CDR1 SGHNT, CDR2 YYREEE (reference sequence). The length of the CDR3 is 15 residues. Trimming cost V 4 bases and J 4 bases, with 15 bases left between them. DNA for the CDR3: TGTGCCAGCAGCACCAAAACCGACATGTACAATGAGCAGTTCTTC. Translated: CASSTKTDMYNEQFF. Drawing the rest from reference TRBV5-4 and TRBJ2-1, the complete variable domain is ETGVTQSPTHLIKTRGQQVTLRCSSQSGHNTVSWYQQALGQGPQFIFQYYREEENGRGNFPPRFSGLQFPNYSSELNVNALELDDSALYLCASSTKTDMYNEQFFGPGTRLTVL.

In this sample, this clonotype turned up many times. CDR3 sequence: CASSLRANEQFF. In DNA form, the CDR3 reads TGTGCCAGCAGCTTAAGGGCTAATGAGCAGTTCTTC. V gene TRBV7-8 combines with J gene TRBJ2-1; D ambiguous. Trimming removed 2 bases from V and 7 bases from J, with 6 bases in between. The germline V gene encodes CDR1 SGHVS and CDR2 FQNEAQ. The CDR3 has 12 residues. The entire variable domain, with the rest obtained from reference TRBV7-8 and TRBJ2-1, is as follows: GAGVSQSPRYKVAKRGQDVALRCDPISGHVSLFWYQQALGQGPEFLTYFQNEAQLDKSGLPSDRFFAERPEGSVSTLKIQRTQQEDSAVYLCASSLRANEQFFGPGTRLTVL.

At least ten counts were recorded for this clonotype. This sequence joins TRBV20-1 and TRBJ2-1; 10 nucleotides line up with TRBD2. The CDR3 is made up of 15 amino acids. Germline-derived CDR1 and CDR2 are DFQATT and SNEGSKA (reference sequence). The junction had 3 bases not matched to a gene; V was cut back by 4 bases and J by 0 bases. Here the CDR3 DNA reads TGCAGTGCTAAAGTAGCGGGGGGCTCCTACAATGAGCAGTTCTTC. Translated: CSAKVAGGSYNEQFF.

This clonotype was picked up a small number of times. The chain couples TRBV20-1 to TRBJ2-3; TRBD2 aligns across 8 bases. The germline gives CDR1 DFQATT, CDR2 SNEGSKA (reference sequence). The CDR3 length is 15 residues. Trimming cost V 3 bases and J 3 bases; bases outside gene matches: 8. The CDR3 coding sequence is TGCAGTGCTAGTATCGGTTCTAGCGGGACAGATACGCAGTATTTT. Residues: CSASIGSSGTDTQYF.

This clonotype was detected ten times or more. The chain couples TRBV5-1 to TRBJ2-2; D is uncertain. CDR1 SGHRS and CDR2 YFSETQ come from the germline V gene. This CDR3 comprises 13 residues. Trimming removed 3 bases from V and 2 bases from J, with 5 bases in between. The chain's CDR3 is CASSSDNTGELFF. The CDR3 region has the DNA TGCGCCAGCAGCTCGGACAACACCGGGGAGCTGTTTTTT.

This clonotype was observed many times. CDR3 nucleotides: TGTGCCAGCAGCTTGGTGCCGGGACTAGTCTACAATGAGCAGTTCTTC. The encoded protein is CASSLVPGLVYNEQFF. This chain joins TRBV5-5 and TRBJ2-1; 8 bases line up with TRBD2. Germline lookup yields CDR1 SGHKS and CDR2 YYEKEE (reference sequence). V was clipped by 0 bases and J by 3 bases; unmatched bases: 5. The length of the CDR3 is 16 residues.

This clonotype was observed at least ten times. Here the CDR3 DNA reads TGTGCCACCAGCAGGAGGGGGGCCCGCACAGATACGCAGTATTTT. Amino acids: CATSRRGARTDTQYF. The chain has TRBV15 and TRBJ2-3; perhaps D is TRBD1 or TRBD2 (6 bases each). V gave up 3 bases and J gave up 1 base, with 11 bases separating them. Germline V gives CDR1 LNHNV, CDR2 YYDKDF (reference sequence). The CDR3 consists of 15 residues.

This clonotype was observed many times. V and J are TRBV7-9 and TRBJ2-5; D gene uncertain. Trimming took off 4 bases at V and 0 bases at J, with 0 bases between the two ends. Germline CDR1 is SEHNR and CDR2 is FQNEAQ (reference sequence). The CDR3 spans 11 residues. CDR3 coding DNA: TGTGCCAGCAGCTACCAAGAGACCCAGTACTTC. Amino acids: CASSYQETQYF.

Many counts were recorded for this clonotype. The rearrangement joins TRBV5-4 to TRBJ2-7; 11 bases line up with TRBD2. The CDR3 has 16 residues. V dropped 3 bases and J dropped 5; count of bases not matched to a gene: 10. The V gene's germline CDR1 is SGHNT and CDR2 YYREEE (reference sequence). This chain's CDR3 is CASSSGSGRAGHEQYF. In nucleotides, the CDR3 is TGTGCCAGCAGCTCCGGTAGCGGGAGGGCAGGCCACGAGCAGTACTTC.

This clonotype showed up many times. V is TRBV3-1 and J is TRBJ2-7; D is ambiguous. Trimming stripped 4 bases from V and 4 bases from J, with 11 bases between. Germline V lookup: CDR1 LGHDT, CDR2 YNNKEL (reference sequence). The CDR3 is 13 residues long. The CDR3 DNA is TGTGCCAGCAGCCCTTCGTCTCAATACGAGCAGTACTTC. The encoded protein is CASSPSSQYEQYF.

Ten or more counts support this clonotype. The chain carries TRBV20-1 and TRBJ1-6, with 7 bases fitting TRBD1. Germline CDR1 and CDR2: DFQATT and SNEGSKA (reference sequence). The CDR3 contains 14 residues. V shed 1 base, J shed 9 bases, and the junction held 6 bases outside the gene matches. In DNA, the CDR3 is TGCAGTGCTAGAGCGTCGACAGGGCGTTCACCCCTCCACTTT. This encodes CSARASTGRSPLHF.

This clonotype was counted many times. The chain carries TRBV6-6 and TRBJ1-5; 7 bases line up with TRBD1. V lost 7 bases, J lost 6 bases, and 12 bases stayed unmatched. The CDR3 extends over 15 amino acids. Germline V gene sequence: CDR1 MNHNY, CDR2 SVGAGI (reference sequence). The CDR3 is CASNPTEGASQPQHF. The CDR3 DNA follows: TGTGCCAGCAACCCTACGGAGGGGGCATCTCAGCCCCAGCATTTT.